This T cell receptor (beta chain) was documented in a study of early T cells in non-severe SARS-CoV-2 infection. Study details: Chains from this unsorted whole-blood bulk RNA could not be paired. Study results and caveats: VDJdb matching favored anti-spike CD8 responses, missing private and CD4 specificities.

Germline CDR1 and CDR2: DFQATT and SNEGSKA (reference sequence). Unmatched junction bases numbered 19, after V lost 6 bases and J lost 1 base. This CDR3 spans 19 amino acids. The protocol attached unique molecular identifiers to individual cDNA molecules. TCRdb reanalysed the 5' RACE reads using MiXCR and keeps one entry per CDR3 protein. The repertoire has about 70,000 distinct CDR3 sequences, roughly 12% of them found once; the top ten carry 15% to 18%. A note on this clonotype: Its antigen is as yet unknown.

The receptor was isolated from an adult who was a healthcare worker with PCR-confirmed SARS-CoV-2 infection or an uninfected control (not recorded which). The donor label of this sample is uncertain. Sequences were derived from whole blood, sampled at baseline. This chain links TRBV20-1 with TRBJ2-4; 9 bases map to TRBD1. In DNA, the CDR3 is TGCAGTGCCCGAAGGCCCCAGACAGGGGGAGGGTCGGCCAAAAACATTCAGTACTTC. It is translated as CSARRPQTGGGSAKNIQYF.